Following are 20 T cell receptor beta chains from one sample sequenced in a study of regulatory T cells in long-lasting Graves disease. Building the TCR beta libraries relied on iRepertoire HTBI primers, and CDR3 regions underwent Arm-PCR. TCRdb re-called the multiplex PCR reads with MiXCR, one entry per CDR3 protein. The sample has around 450,000 distinct CDR3 sequences, approximately 21% seen once; the top ten hold roughly 7%. The time point here: persistent/refractory GD, antithyroid drugs over 5 years with positive TRAb. Following extraction of RNA from PBMCs, that RNA was used to make the TCR library. The source was peripheral blood mononuclear cells (PBMCs), collected when the disease was refractory, from a patient treated with antithyroid drugs. These receptors were taken from a female donor with Graves disease.

This clonotype was seen ten or more times. V and J are TRBV28 and TRBJ2-4, with 9 bases that match TRBD2. The CDR3 is 15 amino acids. Trimming took 5 bases from V and 6 from J; bases not matched to a gene: 8. The germline V gene encodes CDR1 MDHEN and CDR2 SYDVKM. The CDR3 DNA is TGTGCCAGCAGTAGGGTTAGCGGGAGCTTAAACATTCAGTACTTC. Protein sequence: CASSRVSGSLNIQYF.

This clonotype was observed a handful of times. This chain connects TRBV28 to TRBJ2-3; TRBD1 matches at 9 bases. This CDR3 has 15 residues. Germline V gene data show CDR1 as MDHEN and CDR2 as SYDVKM. V trimming: 4 bases; J trimming: 2 bases; junction bases outside the gene matches: 4. The CDR3 DNA follows: TGTGCCAGCAGTTGGGGACAGGGAATCACAGATACGCAGTATTTT. Translated, it gives CASSWGQGITDTQYF.

In its sample, this clonotype was seen many times. The chain recombines TRBV20-1 with TRBJ1-4; D is unclear. The V gene lost 3 bases and the J gene lost 3 bases, with 8 bases spanning the gap. The CDR3 contains 13 residues. Germline V gives CDR1 DFQATT, CDR2 SNEGSKA (reference sequence). CDR3 loop: CSASREANEKLFF. In DNA form, the CDR3 reads TGCAGTGCTAGCCGGGAGGCTAATGAAAAACTGTTTTTT.

This clonotype was counted only a few times. The chain combines TRBV3-1 with TRBJ2-7; 8 bases match TRBD2. There are 16 residues in the CDR3. V lost 7 bases and J lost 3; bases outside the gene matches: 14. CDR1 LGHDT and CDR2 YNNKEL come from the germline V gene (reference sequence). CDR3 amino acids: CASTLRVPGLVYEQYF. Written as DNA, the CDR3 is TGTGCCAGCACCCTAAGAGTCCCGGGACTAGTCTACGAGCAGTACTTC.

This clonotype came up many times. The V and J genes are TRBV12-3 or TRBV12-4 and TRBJ2-7, with D possibly being TRBD1 or TRBD2 (6 bases each). There are 16 residues in the CDR3. V was trimmed by 6 bases and J by 6 bases, leaving 24 bases between them. This CDR3 reads CASSRGGDFRGLEQYF. CDR3 DNA sequence: TGTGCCAGCAGCCGGGGAGGCGACTTCAGGGGACTCGAGCAGTACTTC.

This clonotype was observed many times. V is TRBV28 and J is TRBJ2-7, with 9 bases that match TRBD1. J lost 1 base, V lost 3 bases, and 10 bases had no gene match. Germline V gives CDR1 MDHEN, CDR2 SYDVKM. The CDR3 is 17 amino acids. In DNA form, the CDR3 reads TGTGCCAGCAGTTTCCATGAGGGACAGGGAGGGTCCTACGAGCAGTACTTC. This sequence encodes CASSFHEGQGGSYEQYF.

In the case of this clonotype: This could be a read error, since a much larger clone is one nucleotide away. The chain has TRBV11-2 and TRBJ2-7; D gene uncertain. This CDR3 region has 14 residues. V was trimmed by 2 bases and J by 4 bases, leaving 12 bases between them. Germline V gene lookup returns CDR1 SGHAT and CDR2 FQNNGV. The CDR3 region is CASSLHSEQYEQYF. CDR3 DNA sequence: TGTGCCAGCAGCTTACATTCCGAACAGTACGAGCAGTACTTC.

This clonotype has at least ten counts. The rearrangement uses TRBV28 and TRBJ2-7, with D possibly TRBD1 on 6 matching bases. Trimming left V 7 bases short and J 3 bases short, with 13 bases between. This CDR3 has 13 residues. The germline gives CDR1 MDHEN, CDR2 SYDVKM. This CDR3 reads CASITTGYYEQYF. The DNA of the CDR3 is TGTGCCAGCATAACCACAGGGTACTACGAGCAGTACTTC.

This clonotype was detected only a few times. The chain uses TRBV14 and TRBJ1-2; no reliable D call. The CDR3 sequence is 14 residues long. CDR1 SGHDN and CDR2 FVKESK come from the germline V gene. V was pared by 1 base and J by 8 bases, with 14 bases between. The CDR3 DNA sequence: TGTGCCAGCAGCCAAGGCCGGGGTTGGAACGGCTACACCTTC. Its protein product is CASSQGRGWNGYTF.

The chain has TRBV7-2 and TRBJ2-5; maybe TRBD1 (6 bases). This CDR3 has 15 amino acids. In germline, CDR1 is SGHTA, CDR2 FQGNSA. The V and J ends lost 5 bases and 1 base respectively, with 14 bases between them. The DNA for the CDR3 is TGTGCCAGCAGCATCCAACAGGGACCCCAAGAGACCCAGTACTTC. It specifies CASSIQQGPQETQYF.

This sequence joins TRBV7-2 and TRBJ2-5, with TRBD1 identical over 8 bases. Per the germline V gene, CDR1 is SGHTA and CDR2 is FQGNSA. The CDR3 extends over 13 amino acids. V was pared by 6 bases and J by 7 bases, with 7 bases of the junction left unmatched. Here the CDR3 reads CASSSDREGTQYF. In DNA, the CDR3 is TGTGCCAGCAGTTCGGACAGGGAAGGGACCCAGTACTTC.

This clonotype was recorded at least ten times. The genes are TRBV20-1 and TRBJ2-7, with 14 bases that match TRBD2. Trimming removed 2 bases from V and 0 bases from J; junction bases left unmatched: 3. CDR1 is DFQATT, CDR2 SNEGSKA, per germline (reference sequence). CDR3 length: 16 amino acids. The CDR3 DNA is TGCAGTGCTAGAAGGACTAGCGGGAGGTTCTCCTACGAGCAGTACTTC. It encodes CSARRTSGRFSYEQYF.

The gene calls are TRBV12-3 or TRBV12-4 and TRBJ2-3; perhaps D is TRBD1 or TRBD2 (5 bases each). V was cut by 2 bases and J by 5 bases, with 14 bases left in between. The CDR3 runs 15 residues. The CDR3 DNA is TGTGCCAGCAGTTTATTTCAGGGAGTAGTAGATACGCAGTATTTT. Its translation is CASSLFQGVVDTQYF.

This clonotype has at least ten counts. The chain carries TRBV28 and TRBJ2-7, with D possibly being TRBD1 (6 bases). V gave up 5 bases and J gave up 7 bases, with 12 bases separating them. The length of the CDR3 is 12 residues. Germline CDR1 reads MDHEN; CDR2 reads SYDVKM. For the CDR3, the DNA is TGTGCCAGCAGTCCCTACGACAGGGAGCAGTACTTC. Translating it yields CASSPYDREQYF.

This clonotype was observed many times. This chain joins TRBV12-3 or TRBV12-4 and TRBJ1-1; 11 nucleotides align to TRBD1. The CDR3 length is 15 residues. The J segment lost 7 bases and the V segment lost 6 bases, leaving 10 bases of the junction unmatched. CDR3 in DNA: TGTGCCAGCAGCTCGACCTGGGACAGGGGGTTTGAAGCTTTCTTT. It specifies CASSSTWDRGFEAFF.

The rearrangement uses TRBV10-3 and TRBJ1-6; no firm D call. The CDR3 length is 18 residues. Germline V gene data show CDR1 as ENHRY and CDR2 as SYGVKD. Trimming cost V 0 bases and J 0 bases, with 12 bases left between them. The CDR3 nucleotides read TGTGCCATCAGTGAGTCTGGCAGGAGGATCTCCTATAATTCACCCCTCCACTTT. Encoded protein: CAISESGRRISYNSPLHF.

The rearrangement joins TRBV9 to TRBJ2-6; D not certain. Germline values: CDR1 SGDLS, CDR2 YYNGEE. This CDR3 is 16 amino acids long. Trimming removed 1 base from V and 0 bases from J, with 8 bases in between. The CDR3 here is CASSVSASSGANVLTF. CDR3 DNA sequence: TGTGCCAGCAGCGTATCCGCGAGCTCTGGGGCCAACGTCCTGACTTTC.

The chain is built from TRBV9 and TRBJ2-2, with TRBD1 matching over 9 bases. This CDR3 comprises 17 residues. In germline, CDR1 is SGDLS, CDR2 YYNGEE. V lost 6 bases to trimming and J lost 6 bases; unmatched junction nucleotides: 15. In nucleotides, the CDR3 is TGTGCCAGCAAAGACAGTCCGAGGACAGGGGTTCCCGGGGAGCTGTTTTTT. Amino acids: CASKDSPRTGVPGELFF.

This clonotype was detected many times. The CDR3 loop reads CASRMIQGSNQPQHF. CDR3 DNA: TGTGCCAGCCGTATGATACAGGGGAGCAATCAGCCCCAGCATTTT. This chain joins TRBV6-1 and TRBJ1-5; the match to TRBD1 covers 7 bases. Germline loops: CDR1 MNHNS, CDR2 SASEGT. The ends lost 8 bases at V and 1 base at J; junction bases unmatched: 8. The CDR3 loop spans 15 amino acids.

This clonotype was detected ten times or more. The chain uses TRBV11-2 and TRBJ1-2; weak D call: TRBD1 (5 bases). This CDR3 spans 17 amino acids. V was cut by 1 base and J by 0 bases, with 15 bases left in between. The germline V gene has CDR1 SGHAT and CDR2 FQNNGV. The CDR3 DNA reads TGTGCCAGCAGCTTAGGGGGGTCCCTAAGGGCTAACTATGGCTACACCTTC. Protein: CASSLGGSLRANYGYTF. Full variable domain (outside the CDR3, taken from reference TRBV11-2 and TRBJ1-2): EAGVAQSPRYKIIEKRQSVAFWCNPISGHATLYWYQQILGQGPKLLIQFQNNGVVDDSQLPKDRFSAERLKGVDSTLKIQPAKLEDSAVYLCASSLGGSLRANYGYTFGSGTRLTVV.